The 23 T cell receptor beta chains below all came from one sample that was sequenced in a study of T cell responses to AZD1222 COVID-19 vaccine. Sequencing was performed with immunoSEQ multiplex PCR; in TCRdb, only in-frame clones are kept and a portion is missing. In the table there are over 150,000 clones, approximately 90% of which are singletons. The sequencing here drew on peripheral blood, taken on day 0 of AZD1222 vaccination. Receptors originate from an adult in good health.

This clone was detected once. J is TRBJ2-5 and V is TRBV6-6, with TRBD2 matching over 8 bases. In germline, CDR1 is MNHNY, CDR2 SVGAGI (reference sequence). The junction had 13 bases not matched to a gene; V was cut back by 6 bases and J by 7 bases. This CDR3 has 15 residues. CDR3 region: CASSKAGARGGTQYF. CDR3 sequence (DNA): TGTGCCAGCAGCAAAGCGGGGGCTAGGGGCGGGACCCAGTACTTC.

The rearrangement uses TRBV19 and TRBJ2-3, with 8 bases aligning to TRBD2. Germline loops: CDR1 LNHDA, CDR2 SQIVND (reference sequence). The V segment lost 3 bases and the J segment 4 bases; nucleotides outside the gene matches: 3. The CDR3 runs to 14 residues. CDR3 amino acids: CASSIGGASDTQYF. CDR3 bases: TGTGCCAGTAGTATCGGGGGGGCCTCAGATACGCAGTATTTT. Combining the CDR3 with reference TRBV19 and TRBJ2-3 gives the whole variable domain DGGITQSPKYLFRKEGQNVTLSCEQNLNHDAMYWYRQDPGQGLRLIYYSQIVNDFQKGDIAEGYSVSREKKESFPLTVTSAQKNPTAFYLCASSIGGASDTQYFGPGTRLTVL.

The rearrangement links TRBV6-5 to TRBJ2-7; unclear D gene. The CDR3 runs 11 residues. The germline V gene encodes CDR1 MNHEY and CDR2 SVGAGI. Trimming took off 5 bases at V and 3 bases at J, with 5 bases between the two ends. CDR3 in amino acids: CASSTGYEQYF. CDR3 in DNA: TGTGCCAGCAGTACGGGCTACGAGCAGTACTTC.

The chain recombines TRBV9 with TRBJ1-1; D call uncertain. Per germline, CDR1 SGDLS and CDR2 YYNGEE. V was trimmed by 2 bases and J by 6 bases, leaving 8 bases between them. The CDR3 is 12 amino acids. DNA for the CDR3: TGTGCCAGCAGCGTCGGTCTGTCTGAAGCTTTCTTT. Encoded protein: CASSVGLSEAFF.

The J gene is TRBJ2-7, the V gene TRBV19; tentative D call: TRBD1 (6 bases). The germline V gene has CDR1 LNHDA and CDR2 SQIVND (reference sequence). Deletions cut 1 base from V and 6 bases from J, with 13 bases between. The CDR3 is made up of 14 amino acids. The CDR3 sequence: CASSIGTARGEQYF. The CDR3 nucleotides read TGTGCCAGTAGTATAGGGACAGCACGGGGCGAGCAGTACTTC.

CDR3 residues: CASAPDLYGYTF. The CDR3 nucleotides are TGTGCTAGCGCTCCGGACCTGTATGGCTACACCTTC. The chain carries TRBV12-5 and TRBJ1-2; D gene ambiguous. This CDR3 comprises 12 residues. CDR1 and CDR2 from the germline V gene are LGHNT and FRNRAP. Trimming took off 9 bases at V and 5 bases at J, with 13 bases between the two ends.

The chain combines TRBV9 with TRBJ1-4; D not resolved. The CDR3 is made up of 15 amino acids. CDR1 and CDR2 from the germline V gene are SGDLS and YYNGEE. V was pared by 0 bases and J by 5 bases, with 11 bases between. The CDR3 DNA is TGTGCCAGCAGCGTAGGGATAGGGCAGAATGAAAAACTGTTTTTT. Translating gives CASSVGIGQNEKLFF. The full variable domain, with the rest looked up from reference TRBV9 and TRBJ1-4, is DSGVTQTPKHLITATGQRVTLRCSPRSGDLSVYWYQQSLDQGLQFLIQYYNGEERAKGNILERFSAQQFPDLHSELNLSSLELGDSALYFCASSVGIGQNEKLFFGSGTQLSVL.

This chain uses TRBV6-2 or TRBV6-3 with TRBJ2-3; D assignment may be TRBD1 or TRBD2 (6 bases each). The CDR3 spans 16 residues. Trimming took 5 bases from V and 1 from J, leaving 16 bases between them. Looked up from germline, CDR1 is MNHEY and CDR2 is SVGEGT. CDR3 residues: CASSPMEGVGTDTQYF. The DNA for the CDR3 is TGTGCCAGCAGTCCGATGGAGGGGGTAGGCACAGATACGCAGTATTTT.

The chain links TRBV4-2 to TRBJ1-2; TRBD1 aligns across 8 bases. Germline-derived CDR1 and CDR2 are LGHNA and YNFKEQ. V lost 2 bases and J lost 4; bases outside the gene matches: 3. The CDR3 length is 14 residues. CDR3 residues: CASSQNQGAYGYTF. CDR3 bases: TGTGCCAGCAGCCAAAACCAGGGGGCCTATGGCTACACCTTC.

This clone has a single count. The chain employs TRBV7-2 and TRBJ1-2; weak D call: TRBD1 (5 bases). Trimming removed 4 bases from V and 2 bases from J, with 14 bases in between. CDR1 SGHTA and CDR2 FQGNSA come from the germline V gene. The CDR3 runs 15 residues. CDR3 sequence: CASSYDSGSNYGYTF. CDR3 nucleotides: TGTGCCAGCAGCTACGACAGCGGCTCAAACTATGGCTACACCTTC.

This clone showed up just once. The chain couples TRBV25-1 to TRBJ1-1; D not resolved. This CDR3 region has 17 residues. Germline V CDR1 and CDR2: MGHDK, SYGVNS. Trimming stripped 0 bases from V and 1 base from J, with 15 bases between. CDR3 sequence: CASSEYEGSPKNTEAFF. The CDR3 region has the DNA TGTGCCAGCAGTGAATATGAGGGCTCCCCAAAGAACACTGAAGCTTTCTTT.

This chain uses TRBV7-9 with TRBJ2-2; 9 bases match TRBD2. The V and J ends lost 4 bases and 13 bases, in that order; junction bases with no gene match: 22. CDR3 length: 18 amino acids. Germline assignment: CDR1 SEHNR and CDR2 FQNEAQ (reference sequence). The CDR3 sequence: CASSSVSIAGDLPTGLFF. The DNA for the CDR3 is TGTGCCAGCAGCTCCGTCTCAATAGCGGGGGACCTTCCAACGGGGCTGTTTTTT. Drawing the rest from reference TRBV7-9 and TRBJ2-2, the complete variable domain is DTGVSQNPRHKITKRGQNVTFRCDPISEHNRLYWYRQTLGQGPEFLTYFQNEAQLEKSRLLSDRFSAERPKGSFSTLEIQRTEQGDSAMYLCASSSVSIAGDLPTGLFFGEGSRLTVL.

Only a few counts were recorded for this clone. The gene calls are TRBV30 and TRBJ1-4; the D gene is possibly TRBD1 (6 bases). The CDR3 length is 15 residues. Trimming stripped 0 bases from V and 7 bases from J, with 15 bases between. Germline V gene data show CDR1 as GTSNPN and CDR2 as SVGIG (reference sequence). The CDR3 loop reads CAWSVWGGGGEKLFF. CDR3 coding DNA: TGTGCCTGGAGTGTCTGGGGGGGCGGTGGTGAAAAACTGTTTTTT.

The chain uses TRBV27 and TRBJ2-1; tentatively, D is TRBD1 (6 bases). CDR1 is MNHEY and CDR2 is SMNVEV in the germline V gene (reference sequence). The germline V and J ends were trimmed by 3 bases and 4 bases, with 7 bases remaining between them. The CDR3 is 13 residues long. The CDR3 bases are TGTGCCAGCAGTTTCGACAGGTACAATGAGCAGTTCTTC. Translated, it gives CASSFDRYNEQFF.

CDR3 loop: CASSSLGQGFGGLNTEAFF. The CDR3 nucleotides are TGTGCCAGCAGCTCCCTCGGACAGGGATTCGGGGGTTTGAACACTGAAGCTTTCTTT. V and J are TRBV21-1 and TRBJ1-1; TRBD1, as called in the table, went unchecked against the DNA. TRBV21-1 is termed a pseudogene. The CDR3 runs 19 residues.

This chain joins TRBV5-4 and TRBJ2-3; 8 positions agree with TRBD1. CDR3 length: 14 residues. CDR1 and CDR2 from the germline V gene are SGHNT and YYREEE (reference sequence). The V gene end was trimmed by 6 bases and the J gene end by 3 bases; junction bases not matched to a gene: 6. The CDR3 spells CASTQGAGTDTQYF. CDR3 in DNA: TGTGCCAGCACCCAGGGGGCAGGAACAGATACGCAGTATTTT.

The rearrangement links TRBV5-4 to TRBJ2-5; the D gene is possibly TRBD1 (6 bases). Trimming removed 3 bases from V and 1 base from J, with 10 bases in between. CDR1 is SGHNT and CDR2 is YYREEE in the germline V gene (reference sequence). This CDR3 contains 14 residues. CDR3 sequence reads: CASSSRGGQETQYF. CDR3 coding DNA: TGTGCCAGCAGCTCCCGAGGGGGCCAAGAGACCCAGTACTTC.

This rearrangement joins TRBV3-1 (or the pseudogene TRBV3-2) to TRBJ2-2; 8 positions match TRBD2. V lost 4 bases and J lost 3; bases outside the gene matches: 7. The CDR3 extends over 16 amino acids. Germline values: CDR1 LGHDT, CDR2 YNNKEL (reference sequence). The CDR3 DNA reads as TGTGCCAGCAGCCTCCGGGGGGGCGTGGACACCGGGGAGCTGTTTTTT. Translation gives CASSLRGGVDTGELFF.

The rearrangement joins TRBV4-2 to TRBJ2-7; D remains ambiguous. The V and J ends lost 0 bases and 0 bases respectively, with 12 bases between them. CDR3 length: 16 amino acids. From germline, CDR1 is LGHNA and CDR2 YNFKEQ. CDR3 in amino acids: CASSQETIPSSYEQYF. The CDR3 DNA is TGTGCCAGCAGCCAAGAAACTATCCCCAGCTCCTACGAGCAGTACTTC.

The CDR3 loop reads CASSLETRALKETQYF. CDR3 sequence (DNA): TGCGCCAGCAGCTTGGAGACCCGGGCCCTCAAGGAGACCCAGTACTTC. The chain has TRBV5-1 and TRBJ2-5; D gene unclear. Germline CDR1 and CDR2: SGHRS and YFSETQ. The CDR3 length is 16 residues. V was shortened by 0 bases and J by 5 bases, with 17 bases between the two germline ends. Looking up the rest from reference TRBV5-1 and TRBJ2-5 gives the full variable domain: KAGVTQTPRYLIKTRGQQVTLSCSPISGHRSVSWYQQTPGQGLQFLFEYFSETQRNKGNFPGRFSGRQFSNSRSEMNVSTLELGDSALYLCASSLETRALKETQYFGPGTRLLVL.

The rearrangement links TRBV2 to TRBJ2-3; TRBD1 matches at 9 bases. V shed 6 bases and J 4 bases; nucleotides not matched to a gene: 8. CDR1 is SNHLY, CDR2 FYNNEI, per germline. This CDR3 contains 15 residues. CDR3 coding DNA: TGTGCCAGCAGCTCAGGGACAGGGCGGCCAGATACGCAGTATTTT. Protein: CASSSGTGRPDTQYF.

The chain employs TRBV7-2 and TRBJ1-2; 8 bases map to TRBD1. CDR3 length: 16 residues. V lost 6 bases to trimming and J lost 4 bases; unmatched junction nucleotides: 13. Germline V gene lookup returns CDR1 SGHTA and CDR2 FQGNSA. As DNA, the CDR3 is TGTGCCAGCAGTCTCGGGCAGGGGGCACTGGGCTATGGCTACACCTTC. It specifies CASSLGQGALGYGYTF.

CDR3 in DNA: TGTGCCAGCTCCCGTACACAAACTAATTCACCCCTCCACTTT. Amino acids: CASSRTQTNSPLHF. This sequence joins TRBV18 and TRBJ1-6; D is undetermined. The ends were cut back, 6 bases at V and 6 bases at J, with 12 bases in the middle. The CDR3 has 14 residues. The germline CDR1 and CDR2 sequences are KGHSH and LQKENI. Complete variable domain (other parts from reference TRBV18 and TRBJ1-6): NAGVMQNPRHLVRRRGQEARLRCSPMKGHSHVYWYRQLPEEGLKFMVYLQKENIIDESGMPKERFSAEFPKEGPSILRIQQVVRGDSAAYFCASSRTQTNSPLHFGNGTRLTVT.